Listed below are T cell receptor beta chains from one sample, sequenced in a study of OX40 agonist ivuxolimab in advanced cancers. Some clones are missing from TCRdb's copy, which holds only in-frame ones; the method was immunoSEQ multiplex PCR. The profile shows tens of thousands of clones, 70% to 90% of them singletons. The sequencing here drew on CD4+ or CD8+ T cells sorted from blood, taken in a trial of the OX40 agonist ivuxolimab. Receptors were obtained from an adult with an advanced solid tumor such as melanoma, head and neck, liver or kidney cancer. Each CDR3 is given with its conserved first and last residue. Fields, in order: CDR3 DNA, CDR3 protein, J gene, V gene, clone size, D gene. A D gene is named only where the DNA matches it firmly. Clone size is stated in some rows and not others, as once, few, many or a class when expanded.

CDR3 DNA: TGTGCCAGCAGCTCGGGACTAGCGGGAGCGATGGAGACCCAGTACTTC
CDR3 protein: CASSSGLAGAMETQYF
J gene: TRBJ2-5
V gene: TRBV7-2
clone size: .
D gene: TRBD2

CDR3 DNA: TGTGCCAGCAGCTTAGGGGGGGTGGGGTCTGCCTACAATGAGCAGTTCTTC
CDR3 protein: CASSLGGVGSAYNEQFF
J gene: TRBJ2-1
V gene: TRBV11-2
clone size: once
D gene: .

CDR3 DNA: TGTGCCAGCAGTTCAGGGACAGGCGGCATCAGGAACACTGAAGCTTTCTTT
CDR3 protein: CASSSGTGGIRNTEAFF
J gene: TRBJ1-1
V gene: TRBV27
clone size: .
D gene: TRBD1

CDR3 DNA: TGTGCCGGGGGGGGGAACACTGAAGCTTTCTTT
CDR3 protein: CAGGGNTEAFF
J gene: TRBJ1-1
V gene: TRBV6-5
clone size: .
D gene: .

CDR3 DNA: TGTGCCAGCAGTCCGGGACAGGGGGCCCGAGGGGGCTACACCTTC
CDR3 protein: CASSPGQGARGGYTF
J gene: TRBJ1-2
V gene: TRBV28
clone size: .
D gene: TRBD1

CDR3 DNA: TGTGCCAGCAGCTTAGCGCCCGACAGGCGGGGCAATCAGCCCCAGCATTTT
CDR3 protein: CASSLAPDRRGNQPQHF
J gene: TRBJ1-5
V gene: TRBV7-9
clone size: .
D gene: .

CDR3 DNA: TGTGCCAGCAGCTTGGCCAAGGGTGCCTACGAGCAGTACTTC
CDR3 protein: CASSLAKGAYEQYF
J gene: TRBJ2-7
V gene: TRBV5-4
clone size: few
D gene: .

CDR3 DNA: TGCAGCGTTACCGGGACACTGAGCTCCTACGAGCAGTACTTC
CDR3 protein: CSVTGTLSSYEQYF
J gene: TRBJ2-7
V gene: TRBV29-1
clone size: .
D gene: .

CDR3 DNA: TGCGCCAGCAGCCAAGGTAGCGGGAGGGCCTACGAGCAGTACTTC
CDR3 protein: CASSQGSGRAYEQYF
J gene: TRBJ2-7
V gene: TRBV4-1
clone size: .
D gene: TRBD2

CDR3 DNA: TGTGCCAGCAGCTTAGGACGGGAGGCTCAAGAGACCCAGTACTTC
CDR3 protein: CASSLGREAQETQYF
J gene: TRBJ2-5
V gene: TRBV7-3
clone size: once
D gene: TRBD2

CDR3 DNA: TGTGCCAGTAGTATAGACCACAGGTCGCTAAGTCAGCCCCAGCATTTT
CDR3 protein: CASSIDHRSLSQPQHF
J gene: TRBJ1-5
V gene: TRBV19
clone size: .
D gene: .

CDR3 DNA: TGTGCCAGCAGTGGCAGAGACATAAGAAATCAGCCCCAGCATTTT
CDR3 protein: CASSGRDIRNQPQHF
J gene: TRBJ1-5
V gene: TRBV28
clone size: few
D gene: .

CDR3 DNA: TGTGCCAGCAAGGGACTAGCGGGAGCCGGTGAGCAGTTCTTC
CDR3 protein: CASKGLAGAGEQFF
J gene: TRBJ2-1
V gene: TRBV27
clone size: .
D gene: TRBD2

CDR3 DNA: TGTGCCAGCAGTGAAACCGGGACAGGGTACAATGAGCAGTTCTTC
CDR3 protein: CASSETGTGYNEQFF
J gene: TRBJ2-1
V gene: TRBV6-1
clone size: .
D gene: TRBD1

CDR3 DNA: TGCGCCAGCAGCTTGGAGCGGGGAAACACCGGGGAGCTGTTTTTT
CDR3 protein: CASSLERGNTGELFF
J gene: TRBJ2-2
V gene: TRBV5-1
clone size: .
D gene: TRBD2

CDR3 DNA: TGTGCCAGCAGTCGGCTGGGGGGAGGTGAGCAGTTCTTC
CDR3 protein: CASSRLGGGEQFF
J gene: TRBJ2-1
V gene: TRBV6-1
clone size: .
D gene: .

CDR3 DNA: TGCGCCAGCAGCTCCGCCCAGGGACAAGTAGGTGGCTACACCTTC
CDR3 protein: CASSSAQGQVGGYTF
J gene: TRBJ1-2
V gene: TRBV23-1
clone size: .
D gene: .

CDR3 DNA: TGTGCCAGCAGTTGGAGAAGCGGTGGCTACACCTTC
CDR3 protein: CASSWRSGGYTF
J gene: TRBJ1-2
V gene: TRBV28
clone size: .
D gene: .

CDR3 DNA: TGTGCCAGCAGCCCCCTCCAACTAGCGGGAGCCTACAATGAGCAGTTCTTC
CDR3 protein: CASSPLQLAGAYNEQFF
J gene: TRBJ2-1
V gene: TRBV14
clone size: once
D gene: TRBD2

CDR3 DNA: TGTGCCAGCAGCTGGGGGACAGGGGGAAGCGGCTACACCTTC
CDR3 protein: CASSWGTGGSGYTF
J gene: TRBJ1-2
V gene: TRBV6-1
clone size: .
D gene: TRBD1

CDR3 DNA: TGTGCCAGCAGCGCGATGACAGGGTCTGATGAAAAACTGTTTTTT
CDR3 protein: CASSAMTGSDEKLFF
J gene: TRBJ1-4
V gene: TRBV5-4
clone size: .
D gene: TRBD1

CDR3 DNA: TGTGCCAGCAGCTTAGGGAACACGGTGACTGAAAAACTGTTTTTT
CDR3 protein: CASSLGNTVTEKLFF
J gene: TRBJ1-4
V gene: TRBV7-8
clone size: .
D gene: .

CDR3 DNA: TGTGCCAGTAGTATGGGACGGACAGGGGGATTTAATGAGCAGTTCTTC
CDR3 protein: CASSMGRTGGFNEQFF
J gene: TRBJ2-1
V gene: TRBV19
clone size: .
D gene: TRBD1

CDR3 DNA: TGTGCCACCAGCAGAACTAGCGGGTCTTACAATGAGCAGTTCTTC
CDR3 protein: CATSRTSGSYNEQFF
J gene: TRBJ2-1
V gene: TRBV15
clone size: few
D gene: TRBD2

CDR3 DNA: TGTGCCAGCAGGCCGGGACTAACTGGGGAGCTGTTTTTT
CDR3 protein: CASRPGLTGELFF
J gene: TRBJ2-2
V gene: TRBV6-5
clone size: .
D gene: TRBD2

CDR3 DNA: TGTGCCACCAGCACCCAGGCGCCCGATACTAATGAAAAACTGTTTTTT
CDR3 protein: CATSTQAPDTNEKLFF
J gene: TRBJ1-4
V gene: TRBV15
clone size: .
D gene: .